These 18 T cell receptor beta chains were all obtained from the same sample, sequenced in a study of naive and memory T cell subsets (dated by TCRdb to the late 2010s). A robust, sensitive protocol for the amplification, sequencing and analysis of TCRs was described in the study, in which 3' ligation of a UMI-containing oligonucleotide to TCR cDNA was used. The library relied on 5' RACE. The sample was run on an Illumina MiSeq. The ligated cDNA was amplified in four rounds of PCR with nested alpha and beta constant region primers together with the SP2 primer. TCRdb's own reprocessing of the public reads used fastp at Q25 and MiXCR and kept productive beta chains. Rows with a matching CDR3 protein are joined into one entry that keeps the most common DNA and genes. Within this sample are 60,000 or so distinct CDR3 sequences, with under 8.5% of them counted one time only. Of the sample, 9.7% falls within the top ten clones.

The receptors were gathered from a male donor in good health.

The chain links TRBV5-1 to TRBJ2-1; 12 bases match TRBD2. Germline V gene lookup returns CDR1 SGHRS and CDR2 YFSETQ. J lost 3 bases, V lost 0 bases, and 4 bases had no gene match. This CDR3 is 17 amino acids long. The DNA of the CDR3 is TGCGCCAGCAGCTTGGGACTAGCGGGAGTGGTCTACAATGAGCAGTTCTTC. This encodes CASSLGLAGVVYNEQFF.

This clonotype was observed many times. V and J are TRBV10-2 and TRBJ2-7; TRBD2 aligns across 10 bases. The CDR3 runs 15 residues. V was clipped by 6 bases and J by 5 bases; unmatched bases: 10. Germline V gives CDR1 WSHSY, CDR2 SAAADI. The CDR3 loop reads CASRAIAGGTNEQYF. As DNA, the CDR3 is TGCGCCAGCAGGGCAATAGCGGGAGGAACGAACGAGCAGTACTTC.

This clonotype was seen at least ten times. This rearrangement joins TRBV7-6 to TRBJ2-7; D not resolved. The germline gives CDR1 SGHVS, CDR2 FNYEAQ. Trimming cost V 0 bases and J 8 bases, with 11 bases left between them. The CDR3 runs to 13 residues. In DNA form, the CDR3 reads TGTGCCAGCAGCTTAGCTCGAGAAGCGCAGCAGTACTTC. Translation gives CASSLAREAQQYF. The full variable domain, completed using reference TRBV7-6 and TRBJ2-7, is GAGVSQSPRYKVTKRGQDVALRCDPISGHVSLYWYRQALGQGPEFLTYFNYEAQQDKSGLPNDRFSAERPEGSISTLTIQRTEQRDSAMYRCASSLAREAQQYFGPGTRLTVT.

This clonotype was found many times. DNA for the CDR3: TGTGCCAGCAGCTATGGGACCTCCAATACGCAGTATTTT. Its protein product is CASSYGTSNTQYF. The chain has TRBV12-3 or TRBV12-4 and TRBJ2-3, with D perhaps matching TRBD1 or TRBD2 (5 bases each). The V gene lost 6 bases and the J gene lost 7 bases, with 14 bases spanning the gap. The length of the CDR3 is 13 residues.

The CDR3, as DNA: TGTGCCAGCAGCCCAGTGGTGAGGGGGGCTTACAATGAGCAGTTCTTC. Its translation is CASSPVVRGAYNEQFF. The gene calls are TRBV14 and TRBJ2-1; either TRBD1 or TRBD2 may fit D (6 bases each). The CDR3 loop spans 16 amino acids. CDR1 is SGHDN, CDR2 FVKESK, per germline. Trimming cost V 4 bases and J 4 bases, with 17 bases left between them.

This clonotype appeared many times. J is TRBJ1-2 and V is TRBV10-3; 10 nucleotides line up with TRBD1. V lost 2 bases, J lost 1 base, and 7 bases stayed unmatched. Germline values: CDR1 ENHRY, CDR2 SYGVKD. The CDR3 sequence is 17 residues long. Here the CDR3 DNA reads TGTGCCATCAGTGAGGTCCTAAGGACAGGGGGTAACTATGGCTACACCTTC. Amino acids: CAISEVLRTGGNYGYTF.

This clonotype was counted between two and nine times. This chain links TRBV29-1 with TRBJ2-7; D possibly corresponds to TRBD1 (6 bases). The length of the CDR3 is 13 residues. V was shortened by 4 bases and J by 3 bases, with 13 bases between the two germline ends. Germline CDR1 and CDR2: SQVTM and ANQGSEA. The CDR3 coding sequence is TGCAGCGTTGCCTGGACAGCGAGCTACGAGCAGTACTTC. This codes for CSVAWTASYEQYF.

Here the CDR3 reads CASSLAVASVETQYF. The CDR3 bases are TGTGCCAGCAGCTTAGCGGTCGCTAGCGTAGAGACCCAGTACTTC. V gene TRBV7-6 combines with J gene TRBJ2-5, with D possibly being TRBD2 (6 bases). This CDR3 comprises 15 residues. Germline CDR1 reads SGHVS; CDR2 reads FNYEAQ. V lost 0 bases and J 4 bases, leaving 12 bases between the germline ends.

The chain is built from TRBV27 and TRBJ2-7, with D perhaps matching TRBD2 (6 bases). This CDR3 spans 16 amino acids. Trimming stripped 6 bases from V and 4 bases from J, with 22 bases between. CDR1 MNHEY and CDR2 SMNVEV come from the germline V gene (reference sequence). CDR3 region: CASRRRLDTNQYEQYF. For the CDR3, the DNA is TGTGCCAGCAGACGGAGACTAGATACTAATCAATACGAGCAGTACTTC.

The chain uses TRBV19 and TRBJ2-1; no clear D gene. Trimming shortened V by 7 bases and J by 0 bases, and 10 bases separated the two germline ends. Per germline, CDR1 LNHDA and CDR2 SQIVND (reference sequence). The CDR3 consists of 14 residues. The DNA of the CDR3 is TGTGCCAGTACCCGAGGCCTCTCCTACAATGAGCAGTTCTTC. This codes for CASTRGLSYNEQFF.

This CDR3 reads CASSMGSSLGETQYF. The CDR3 DNA sequence: TGTGCCAGTAGTATGGGCAGTTCCCTGGGGGAGACCCAGTACTTC. This chain connects TRBV19 to TRBJ2-5, with no clear D. Germline V gene lookup returns CDR1 LNHDA and CDR2 SQIVND (reference sequence). The V and J ends lost 3 bases and 5 bases respectively, with 16 bases between them. The CDR3 spans 15 residues.

This clonotype showed up just a few times. The rearrangement uses TRBV4-1 and TRBJ2-5; D is perhaps TRBD1 or TRBD2 (5 bases each). Deletions cut 0 bases from V and 5 bases from J, with 28 bases between. The germline CDR1 and CDR2 sequences are MGHRA and YSYEKL. This CDR3 contains 20 residues. CDR3 in amino acids: CASSQDLVATGAPRRETQYF. The CDR3 coding sequence is TGCGCCAGCAGCCAAGATCTCGTCGCCACCGGGGCCCCCAGGCGGGAGACCCAGTACTTC.

This clonotype was observed many times. The chain combines TRBV6-6 with TRBJ1-6, with D unclear. Trimming cost V 0 bases and J 0 bases, with 3 bases left between them. Germline CDR1 reads MNHNY; CDR2 reads SVGAGI (reference sequence). The CDR3 covers 15 residues. CDR3 sequence: CASSYSGSYNSPLHF. CDR3 DNA: TGTGCCAGCAGTTACTCGGGCTCCTATAATTCACCCCTCCACTTT.

This clonotype was observed a handful of times. The chain recombines TRBV24-1 with TRBJ2-7, with no clear D. The CDR3 totals 15 residues. V gave up 4 bases and J gave up 3 bases, with 15 bases separating them. Germline V CDR1 and CDR2: KGHDR, SFDVKD. CDR3: CATSDPFVWVYEQYF. CDR3 in DNA: TGTGCCACCAGTGACCCGTTTGTTTGGGTCTACGAGCAGTACTTC.

In its sample, this clonotype was seen a few times. The genes are TRBV2 and TRBJ2-7, with D perhaps TRBD1 (6 bases). This CDR3 region has 15 residues. Per germline, CDR1 SNHLY and CDR2 FYNNEI. V lost 6 bases and J 0 bases, leaving 15 bases between the germline ends. The CDR3 DNA follows: TGTGCCAGCAGCGGGACACCGGTAAGCTCCTACGAGCAGTACTTC. This sequence encodes CASSGTPVSSYEQYF.

This clonotype was counted ten times or more. This chain connects TRBV18 to TRBJ2-7, with no clear D. CDR3 length: 13 amino acids. Trimming removed 0 bases from V and 2 bases from J, with 5 bases in between. CDR1 KGHSH and CDR2 LQKENI come from the germline V gene. The DNA of the CDR3 is TGTGCCAGCTCACCACCTTCCCCCTACGAGCAGTACTTC. Translated: CASSPPSPYEQYF.

There are a few counts of this clonotype. The rearrangement uses TRBV12-3 or TRBV12-4 and TRBJ2-2, with 7 bases matching TRBD1. J gave up 6 bases and V 6 bases, and 16 bases lay outside the gene matches. The CDR3 is made up of 17 amino acids. The CDR3 DNA reads as TGTGCCAGCAGCCAGTGGGCGGCAGGGGGTTTGGCCGGGGAGCTGTTTTTT. This encodes CASSQWAAGGLAGELFF.

In its sample, this clonotype was seen a few times. The chain joins TRBV14 to TRBJ2-6; D remains unclear. The V end was cut by 0 bases, the J end by 2 bases, with 14 bases between. Germline V CDR1 and CDR2: SGHDN, FVKESK. The CDR3 spans 18 residues. CDR3 in DNA: TGTGCCAGCAGCCAAGATGTTTTTAGACCAACTGGGGCCAACGTCCTGACTTTC. It yields the protein CASSQDVFRPTGANVLTF.